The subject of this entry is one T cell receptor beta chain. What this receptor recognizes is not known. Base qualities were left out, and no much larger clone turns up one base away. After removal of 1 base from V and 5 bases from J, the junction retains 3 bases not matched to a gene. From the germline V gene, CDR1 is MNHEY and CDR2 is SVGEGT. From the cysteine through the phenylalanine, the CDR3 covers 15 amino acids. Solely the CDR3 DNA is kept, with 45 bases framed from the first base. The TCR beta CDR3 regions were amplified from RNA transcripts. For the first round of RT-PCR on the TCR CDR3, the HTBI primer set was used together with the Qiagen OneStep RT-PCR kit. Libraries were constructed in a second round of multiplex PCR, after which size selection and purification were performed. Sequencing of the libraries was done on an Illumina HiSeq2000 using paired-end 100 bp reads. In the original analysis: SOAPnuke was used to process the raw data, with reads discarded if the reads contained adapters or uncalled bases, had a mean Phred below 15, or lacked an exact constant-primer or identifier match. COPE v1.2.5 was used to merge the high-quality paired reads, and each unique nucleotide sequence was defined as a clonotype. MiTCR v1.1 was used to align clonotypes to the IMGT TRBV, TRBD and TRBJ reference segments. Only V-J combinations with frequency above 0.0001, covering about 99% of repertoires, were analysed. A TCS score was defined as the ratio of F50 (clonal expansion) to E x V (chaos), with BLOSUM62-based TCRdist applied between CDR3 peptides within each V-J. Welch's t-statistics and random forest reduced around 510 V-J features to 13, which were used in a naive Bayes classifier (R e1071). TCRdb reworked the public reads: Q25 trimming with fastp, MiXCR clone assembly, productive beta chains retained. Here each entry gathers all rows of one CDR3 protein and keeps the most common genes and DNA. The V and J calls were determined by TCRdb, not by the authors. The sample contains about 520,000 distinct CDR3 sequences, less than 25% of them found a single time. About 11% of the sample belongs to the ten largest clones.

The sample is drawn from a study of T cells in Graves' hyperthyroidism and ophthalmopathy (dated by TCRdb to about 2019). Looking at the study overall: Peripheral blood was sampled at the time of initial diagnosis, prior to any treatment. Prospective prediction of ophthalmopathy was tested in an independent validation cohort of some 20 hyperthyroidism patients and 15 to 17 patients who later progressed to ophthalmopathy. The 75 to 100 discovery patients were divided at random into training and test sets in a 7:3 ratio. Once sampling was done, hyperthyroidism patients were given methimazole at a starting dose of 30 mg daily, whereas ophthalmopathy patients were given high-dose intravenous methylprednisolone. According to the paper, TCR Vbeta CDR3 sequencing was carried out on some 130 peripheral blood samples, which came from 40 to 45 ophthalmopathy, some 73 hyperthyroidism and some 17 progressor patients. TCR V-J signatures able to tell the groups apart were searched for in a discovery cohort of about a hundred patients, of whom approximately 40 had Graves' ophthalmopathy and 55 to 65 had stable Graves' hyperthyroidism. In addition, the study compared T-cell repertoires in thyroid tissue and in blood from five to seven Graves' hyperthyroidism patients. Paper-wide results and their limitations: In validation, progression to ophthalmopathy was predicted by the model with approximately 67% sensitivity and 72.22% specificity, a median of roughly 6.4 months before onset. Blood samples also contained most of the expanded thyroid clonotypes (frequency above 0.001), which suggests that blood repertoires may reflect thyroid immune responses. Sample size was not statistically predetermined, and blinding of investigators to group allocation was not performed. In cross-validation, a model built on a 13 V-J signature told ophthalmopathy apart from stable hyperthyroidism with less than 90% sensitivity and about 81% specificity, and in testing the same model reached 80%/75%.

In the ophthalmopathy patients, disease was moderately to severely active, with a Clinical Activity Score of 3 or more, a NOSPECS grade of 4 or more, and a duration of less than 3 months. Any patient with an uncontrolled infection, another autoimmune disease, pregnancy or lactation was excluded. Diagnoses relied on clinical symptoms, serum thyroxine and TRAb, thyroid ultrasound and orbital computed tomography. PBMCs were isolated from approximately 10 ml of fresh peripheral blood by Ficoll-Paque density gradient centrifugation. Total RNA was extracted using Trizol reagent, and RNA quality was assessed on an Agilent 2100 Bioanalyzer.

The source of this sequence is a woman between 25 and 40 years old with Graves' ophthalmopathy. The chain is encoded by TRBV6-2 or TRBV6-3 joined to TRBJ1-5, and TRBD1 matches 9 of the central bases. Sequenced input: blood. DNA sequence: TGTGCCAGCAGTTACTGGGGACAGGGCTATCAGCCCCAGCATTTT. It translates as CASSYWGQGYQPQHF.